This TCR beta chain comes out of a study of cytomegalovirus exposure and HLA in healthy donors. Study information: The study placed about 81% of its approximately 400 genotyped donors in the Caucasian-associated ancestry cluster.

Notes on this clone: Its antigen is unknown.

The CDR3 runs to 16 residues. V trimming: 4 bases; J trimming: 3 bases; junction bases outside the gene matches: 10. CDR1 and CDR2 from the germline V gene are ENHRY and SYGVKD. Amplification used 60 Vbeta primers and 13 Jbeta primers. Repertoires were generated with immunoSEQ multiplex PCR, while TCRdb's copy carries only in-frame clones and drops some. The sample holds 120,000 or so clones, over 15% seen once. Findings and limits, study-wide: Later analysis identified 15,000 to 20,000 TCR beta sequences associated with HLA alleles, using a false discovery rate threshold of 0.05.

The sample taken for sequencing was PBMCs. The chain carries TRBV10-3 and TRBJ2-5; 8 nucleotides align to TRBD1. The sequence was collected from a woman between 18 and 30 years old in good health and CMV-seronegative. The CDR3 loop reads CAISGDRGWGEETQYF. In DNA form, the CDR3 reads TGTGCCATCAGTGGAGACAGGGGTTGGGGGGAAGAGACCCAGTACTTC.